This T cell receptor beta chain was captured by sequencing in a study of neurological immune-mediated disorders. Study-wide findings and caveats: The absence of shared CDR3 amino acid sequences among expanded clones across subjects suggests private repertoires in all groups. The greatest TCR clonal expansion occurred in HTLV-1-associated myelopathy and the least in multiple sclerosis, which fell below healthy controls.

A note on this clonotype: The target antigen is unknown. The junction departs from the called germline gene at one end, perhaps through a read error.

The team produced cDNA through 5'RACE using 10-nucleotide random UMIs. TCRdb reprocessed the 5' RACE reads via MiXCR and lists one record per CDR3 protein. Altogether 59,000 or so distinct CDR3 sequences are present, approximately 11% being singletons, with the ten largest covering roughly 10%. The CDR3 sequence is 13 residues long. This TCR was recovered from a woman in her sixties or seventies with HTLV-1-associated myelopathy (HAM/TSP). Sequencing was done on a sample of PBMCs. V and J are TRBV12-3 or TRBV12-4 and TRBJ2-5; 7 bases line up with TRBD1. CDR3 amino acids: CASSVTGLETQHF. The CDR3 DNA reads TGTGCCAGCAGTGTGACAGGGTTGGAGACCCAGCACTTT.